The 30 T cell receptor beta chains below all came from one sample that was sequenced in a study of T cell responses to AZD1222 COVID-19 vaccine. Here immunoSEQ multiplex PCR was the method, and the copy in TCRdb shows in-frame clones only, minus some. This sample has about 100,000 clones; approximately 91% occur once, and the top ten carry under 2%. Sequencing used peripheral blood, obtained on day 0 of AZD1222 vaccination. The source of these receptors is an adult in good health.

This clone was detected once. The rearrangement uses TRBV19 and TRBJ1-2, with 9 bases matching TRBD1. Germline assignment: CDR1 LNHDA and CDR2 SQIVND (reference sequence). CDR3 length: 13 amino acids. With 11 bases clipped from V and 2 bases from J, the junction kept 6 bases outside the gene matches. The CDR3 DNA follows: TGTGCCGTTGGGACAGGGCGGAACTATGGCTACACCTTC. It translates to CAVGTGRNYGYTF.

The chain is built from TRBV6-2 or TRBV6-3 and TRBJ1-5; the match to TRBD1 covers 11 bases. The CDR3 consists of 16 residues. The ends lost 2 bases at V and 6 bases at J; junction bases unmatched: 6. Germline V gene lookup returns CDR1 MNHEY and CDR2 SVGEGT. For the CDR3, the DNA is TGTGCCAGCAGTTACACTGGACAGGGGGCGGGTCAGCCCCAGCATTTT. This gives the protein CASSYTGQGAGQPQHF.

The chain recombines TRBV6-5 with TRBJ1-3; D is uncertain. Trimming removed 0 bases from V and 4 bases from J, with 10 bases in between. Germline loops: CDR1 MNHEY, CDR2 SVGAGI. CDR3 length: 15 amino acids. The CDR3 DNA is TGTGCCAGCAGTTACTCCCGGGCCATCGGAAACACCATATATTTT. Its protein product is CASSYSRAIGNTIYF.

The chain joins TRBV19 to TRBJ1-2; D may be TRBD1 (6 bases). The germline gives CDR1 LNHDA, CDR2 SQIVND (reference sequence). The V gene lost 11 bases and the J gene lost 2 bases, with 15 bases spanning the gap. The CDR3 spans 13 residues. The CDR3: CAGSRGLNYGYTF. CDR3 coding DNA: TGTGCCGGGTCCCGGGGGCTGAACTATGGCTACACCTTC.

This chain connects TRBV14 to TRBJ2-1; 8 bases line up with TRBD2. The CDR3 has 13 amino acids. Looked up from germline, CDR1 is SGHDN and CDR2 is FVKESK. With 5 bases clipped from V and 9 bases from J, the junction kept 6 bases outside the gene matches. CDR3 loop: CASSERLASEQFF. The CDR3 bases are TGTGCCAGCAGCGAACGACTAGCGAGTGAGCAGTTCTTC.

This sequence joins TRBV7-9 and TRBJ1-1, with D maybe TRBD1 (5 bases). The CDR3 runs to 15 residues. The germline CDR1 and CDR2 sequences are SEHNR and FQNEAQ (reference sequence). The V and J ends lost 5 bases and 3 bases respectively, with 16 bases between them. The chain's CDR3 is CASSARGGEDTEAFF. The CDR3 nucleotides read TGTGCCAGCAGCGCCCGGGGAGGGGAGGACACTGAAGCTTTCTTT.

The chain employs TRBV19 and TRBJ2-7, with a weak D call TRBD1 (5 bases). The CDR3 length is 14 residues. Germline lookup yields CDR1 LNHDA and CDR2 SQIVND (reference sequence). V lost 3 bases to trimming and J lost 3 bases, with 12 bases between them. This chain's CDR3 is CASSIGFRDYEQYF. CDR3 in DNA: TGTGCCAGTAGTATCGGGTTCAGGGACTACGAGCAGTACTTC.

This clone appeared a single time. This chain links TRBV6-9 with TRBJ2-5; 14 bases are shared with TRBD2. The germline V gene has CDR1 MNHGY and CDR2 SVAAGI. The CDR3 has 16 residues. V lost 9 bases and J lost 3; bases outside the gene matches: 9. The CDR3 is CARLTSGRGVEETQYF. The CDR3 bases are TGTGCCAGATTGACTAGCGGGAGGGGGGTTGAAGAGACCCAGTACTTC.

The V and J genes are TRBV2 and TRBJ1-1; D is uncertain. Germline V CDR1 and CDR2: SNHLY, FYNNEI. Trimming cost V 3 bases and J 4 bases, with 0 bases left between them. The CDR3 extends over 10 amino acids. The CDR3 DNA follows: TGTGCCAGCAGTGACACTGAAGCTTTCTTT. Protein sequence: CASSDTEAFF.

V is TRBV27 and J is TRBJ1-1; tentatively, D is TRBD1 (6 bases). The CDR3 sequence is 14 residues long. Germline V gives CDR1 MNHEY, CDR2 SMNVEV (reference sequence). Between the trimmed V and J ends, which lost 6 bases and 1 base, there was a span of 12 bases. CDR3 nucleotides: TGTGCCAGCAGCAAACCGGGACAGAACACTGAAGCTTTCTTT. This translates into CASSKPGQNTEAFF.

The gene calls are TRBV28 and TRBJ2-1; D tentatively fits TRBD1 or TRBD2 (5 bases each). V lost 3 bases, J lost 8 bases, and 14 bases lay in between. Germline CDR1 MDHEN, CDR2 SYDVKM. The CDR3 sequence is 14 residues long. The CDR3 nucleotides are TGTGCCAGCAGTTTGGTCCCTAGCAGGGATGAGCAGTTCTTC. Translating it yields CASSLVPSRDEQFF.

CDR3: CASTSTDTQYF. The CDR3 region has the DNA TGTGCCAGCACCTCCACAGATACGCAGTATTTT. The chain joins TRBV14 to TRBJ2-3, with D uncertain. V was cut by 7 bases and J by 2 bases, with 4 bases left in between. The CDR3 is 11 residues long. In germline, CDR1 is SGHDN, CDR2 FVKESK. Based on the CDR3 plus reference TRBV14 and TRBJ2-3, the full variable domain is EAGVTQFPSHSVIEKGQTVTLRCDPISGHDNLYWYRRVMGKEIKFLLHFVKESKQDESGMPNNRFLAERTGGTYSTLKVQPAELEDSGVYFCASTSTDTQYFGPGTRLTVL.

This clone is a singleton in its sample. V gene TRBV7-9 combines with J gene TRBJ2-7; D possibly uses TRBD1 or TRBD2 (5 bases each). The V gene lost 5 bases and the J gene lost 6 bases, with 17 bases spanning the gap. The CDR3 totals 14 residues. Germline CDR1 and CDR2: SEHNR and FQNEAQ (reference sequence). The DNA for the CDR3 is TGTGCCAGCAGCCCCACGGGGCTCTGGCGCGAGCAGTACTTC. It codes for CASSPTGLWREQYF.

This rearrangement joins TRBV5-1 to TRBJ2-5; maybe TRBD1 (6 bases). V was cut by 0 bases and J by 4 bases, with 13 bases left in between. Germline CDR1 SGHRS, CDR2 YFSETQ. This CDR3 comprises 15 residues. The CDR3 loop is CASSLGGQRVETQYF. CDR3 nucleotide sequence: TGCGCCAGCAGCTTGGGAGGACAGCGAGTAGAGACCCAGTACTTC.

CDR3 coding DNA: TGTGCCTGGAGTAGGGAGCAGGGTGAGCAGTTCTTC. It encodes CAWSREQGEQFF. J is TRBJ2-1 and V is TRBV30, with D perhaps matching TRBD1 or TRBD2 (5 bases each). Germline values: CDR1 GTSNPN, CDR2 SVGIG (reference sequence). V lost 2 bases, J lost 9 bases, and 11 bases lay in between. This CDR3 spans 12 amino acids.

This chain links TRBV18 with TRBJ2-3, with TRBD2 matching 10 bases. CDR1 is KGHSH, CDR2 LQKENI, per germline. With V trimmed by 3 bases and J by 1 base, 10 bases remained unmatched. The CDR3 spans 18 residues. The CDR3 DNA reads TGTGCCAGCTCACCGATCAGCGGGAGGGCTATTCGCACAGATACGCAGTATTTT. Translated, it gives CASSPISGRAIRTDTQYF.

For this clone: The identical CDR3 is also encoded by other nucleotide sequences in the sample. CDR3 loop: CASSSRGPETQYF. The CDR3, as DNA: TGTGCCAGCAGTTCGAGGGGGCCGGAGACCCAGTACTTC. V usage is TRBV7-9 and J usage is TRBJ2-5, with TRBD1 identical over 7 bases. CDR3 length equals 13 residues. Germline V gene data show CDR1 as SEHNR and CDR2 as FQNEAQ (reference sequence). The J segment lost 5 bases and the V segment lost 6 bases, leaving 6 bases of the junction unmatched.

The chain joins TRBV7-9 to TRBJ2-7; D gene ambiguous. Trimming stripped 5 bases from V and 7 bases from J, with 12 bases between. Germline CDR1 is SEHNR and CDR2 is FQNEAQ (reference sequence). The CDR3 runs to 12 residues. CDR3 amino acids: CASSPMSEEQYF. The DNA of the CDR3 is TGTGCCAGCAGCCCTATGTCGGAAGAGCAGTACTTC.

The gene calls are TRBV5-6 and TRBJ2-6; D gene ambiguous. Germline lookup yields CDR1 SGHDT and CDR2 YYEEEE. CDR3 length: 13 amino acids. Trimming removed 2 bases at V and 0 bases at J, with 0 bases between. DNA for the CDR3: TGTGCCAGCAGCTTCTCTGGGGCCAACGTCCTGACTTTC. This encodes CASSFSGANVLTF.

This chain uses TRBV4-2 with TRBJ1-3; the D gene is possibly TRBD1 (5 bases). Deletions cut 0 bases from V and 1 base from J, with 7 bases between. The CDR3 extends over 15 amino acids. Looked up from germline, CDR1 is LGHNA and CDR2 is YNFKEQ. The CDR3 nucleotides read TGTGCCAGCAGCCAAGATGGGGCTTCTGGAAACACCATATATTTT. It codes for CASSQDGASGNTIYF.

The table lists this clone with a few counts. The V and J genes are TRBV6-5 and TRBJ2-7; 7 bases are a match to TRBD2. The CDR3 is 14 amino acids. The J segment lost 1 base and the V segment lost 4 bases, leaving 4 bases of the junction unmatched. Germline V lookup: CDR1 MNHEY, CDR2 SVGAGI. DNA of the CDR3: TGTGCCAGCAGTTTCGAGCGGGATTCCTACGAGCAGTACTTC. The encoded protein is CASSFERDSYEQYF.

Here the CDR3 reads CASLTSARSYEQYF. DNA for the CDR3: TGTGCCAGTCTGACTAGCGCCCGCTCCTACGAGCAGTACTTC. This chain connects TRBV27 to TRBJ2-7; 8 bases are shared with TRBD2. Germline V gene sequence: CDR1 MNHEY, CDR2 SMNVEV (reference sequence). Trimming cost V 9 bases and J 0 bases; bases outside gene matches: 7. This CDR3 spans 14 amino acids.

The chain has TRBV29-1 and TRBJ1-2; D not resolved. The V end was cut by 4 bases, the J end by 5 bases, with 11 bases between. Per the germline V gene, CDR1 is SQVTM and CDR2 is ANQGSEA. The CDR3 totals 12 residues. The CDR3 bases are TGCAGCGTTGGCCCACAGCAGTATGGCTACACCTTC. Translation gives CSVGPQQYGYTF.

This chain uses TRBV7-9 with TRBJ2-1, with no clear D. CDR1 SEHNR and CDR2 FQNEAQ come from the germline V gene (reference sequence). CDR3 size: 13 residues. The ends were cut back, 1 base at V and 6 bases at J, with 7 bases in the middle. CDR3 sequence: CASSLGTSNEQFF. CDR3 nucleotides: TGTGCCAGCAGCTTAGGGACCTCCAATGAGCAGTTCTTC.

A single count supports this clone. V is TRBV5-4 and J is TRBJ1-1; 7 bases fit TRBD1. This CDR3 comprises 15 residues. The J segment lost 0 bases and the V segment lost 5 bases, leaving 7 bases of the junction unmatched. Germline V gives CDR1 SGHNT, CDR2 YYREEE (reference sequence). The CDR3 sequence is CASSERTGLNTEAFF. CDR3 in DNA: TGTGCCAGCAGTGAGAGGACAGGCCTGAACACTGAAGCTTTCTTT.

V gene TRBV5-1 combines with J gene TRBJ2-5; 13 bases align to TRBD2. J lost 0 bases, V lost 4 bases, and 3 bases had no gene match. The CDR3 covers 16 residues. Germline-derived CDR1 and CDR2 are SGHRS and YFSETQ. CDR3 DNA sequence: TGCGCCAGCAGCACTGGACTAGCGGGGGACCAAGAGACCCAGTACTTC. Amino acids: CASSTGLAGDQETQYF.

This clone was seen more than once but under ten times. The genes are TRBV11-2 and TRBJ2-7; possible D gene TRBD1, 6 bases. V lost 7 bases and J 1 base, leaving 14 bases between the germline ends. Germline CDR1 is SGHAT and CDR2 is FQNNGV. The CDR3 has 14 residues. The CDR3 region has the DNA TGTGCCAGCACCAAAGGGGGTCAATCCTACGAGCAGTACTTC. It yields the protein CASTKGGQSYEQYF.

The CDR3 reads CASSSRLSGKIDEQFF. CDR3 in DNA: TGCGCCAGCAGCTCCCGCCTTAGCGGGAAGATCGATGAGCAGTTCTTC. The chain links TRBV5-1 to TRBJ2-1, with TRBD2 matching 8 bases. Germline V CDR1 and CDR2: SGHRS, YFSETQ. The V and J ends lost 3 bases and 8 bases, in that order; junction bases with no gene match: 13. The CDR3 length is 16 residues.

The V and J genes are TRBV11-2 and TRBJ1-2, with D tentatively TRBD1 (5 bases). This CDR3 has 14 amino acids. CDR1 is SGHAT and CDR2 is FQNNGV in the germline V gene. V lost 1 base to trimming and J lost 4 bases, with 10 bases between them. CDR3 residues: CASSLAGPSYGYTF. The DNA for the CDR3 is TGTGCCAGCAGCTTAGCGGGACCCAGCTATGGCTACACCTTC. The complete variable domain, with remaining parts taken from reference TRBV11-2 and TRBJ1-2, reads EAGVAQSPRYKIIEKRQSVAFWCNPISGHATLYWYQQILGQGPKLLIQFQNNGVVDDSQLPKDRFSAERLKGVDSTLKIQPAKLEDSAVYLCASSLAGPSYGYTFGSGTRLTVV.

The V call is TRBV6-5, the J call TRBJ2-3; possible D gene TRBD2, 7 bases. The CDR3 totals 15 residues. Germline CDR1 is MNHEY and CDR2 is SVGAGI. Between the trimmed V and J ends, which lost 2 bases and 2 bases, there was a span of 11 bases. In DNA form, the CDR3 reads TGTGCCAGCAGTTACCGGCGGGGGCTCACAGATACGCAGTATTTT. It encodes CASSYRRGLTDTQYF.